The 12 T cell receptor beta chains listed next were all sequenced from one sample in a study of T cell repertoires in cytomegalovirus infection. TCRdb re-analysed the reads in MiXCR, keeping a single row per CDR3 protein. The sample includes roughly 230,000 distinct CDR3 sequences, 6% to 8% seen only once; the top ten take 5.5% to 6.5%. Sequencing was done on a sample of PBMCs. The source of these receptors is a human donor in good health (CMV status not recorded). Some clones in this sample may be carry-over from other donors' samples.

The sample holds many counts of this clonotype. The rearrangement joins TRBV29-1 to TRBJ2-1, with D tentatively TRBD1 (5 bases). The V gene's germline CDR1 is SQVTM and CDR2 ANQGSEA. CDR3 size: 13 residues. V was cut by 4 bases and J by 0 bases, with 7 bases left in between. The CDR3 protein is CSVARASYNEQFF. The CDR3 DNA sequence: TGCAGCGTTGCCAGGGCCTCCTACAATGAGCAGTTCTTC.

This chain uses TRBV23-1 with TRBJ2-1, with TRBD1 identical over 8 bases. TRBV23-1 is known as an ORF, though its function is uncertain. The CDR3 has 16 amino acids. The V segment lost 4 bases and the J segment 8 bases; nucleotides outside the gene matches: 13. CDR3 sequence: CASSPPNRAGGDEQFF. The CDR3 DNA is TGCGCCAGCAGTCCCCCCAACCGGGCAGGGGGCGATGAGCAGTTCTTC.

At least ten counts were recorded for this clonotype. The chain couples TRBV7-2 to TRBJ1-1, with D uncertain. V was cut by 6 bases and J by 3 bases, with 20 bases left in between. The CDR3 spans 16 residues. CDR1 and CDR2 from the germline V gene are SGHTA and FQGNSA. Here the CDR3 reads CASSPTPQRVDTEAFF. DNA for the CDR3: TGTGCCAGCAGTCCAACCCCACAGCGGGTAGACACTGAAGCTTTCTTT.

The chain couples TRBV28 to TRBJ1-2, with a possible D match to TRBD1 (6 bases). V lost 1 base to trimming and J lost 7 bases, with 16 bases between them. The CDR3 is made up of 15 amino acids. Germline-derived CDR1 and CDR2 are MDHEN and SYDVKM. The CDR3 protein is CASSLSTGRLGGYTF. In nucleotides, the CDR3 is TGTGCCAGCAGTTTATCTACAGGGAGGTTGGGTGGCTACACCTTC.

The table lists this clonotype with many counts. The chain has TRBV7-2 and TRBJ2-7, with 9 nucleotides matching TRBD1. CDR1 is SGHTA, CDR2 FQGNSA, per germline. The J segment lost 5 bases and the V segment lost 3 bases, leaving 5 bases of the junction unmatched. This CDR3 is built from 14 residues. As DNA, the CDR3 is TGTGCCAGCAGCTTTGCCGGGACAGGGAACGAGCAGTACTTC. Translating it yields CASSFAGTGNEQYF.

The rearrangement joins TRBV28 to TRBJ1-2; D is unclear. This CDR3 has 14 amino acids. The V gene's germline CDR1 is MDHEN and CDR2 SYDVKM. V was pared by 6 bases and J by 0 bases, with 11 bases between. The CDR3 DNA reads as TGTGCCAGCAGCCTTATTACAGCTAACTATGGCTACACCTTC. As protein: CASSLITANYGYTF.

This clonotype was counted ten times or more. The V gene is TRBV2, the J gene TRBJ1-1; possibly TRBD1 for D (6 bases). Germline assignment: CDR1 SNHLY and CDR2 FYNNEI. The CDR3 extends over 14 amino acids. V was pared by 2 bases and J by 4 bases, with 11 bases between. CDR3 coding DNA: TGTGCCAGCAGTGAATCAGGACAGCTCACTGAAGCTTTCTTT. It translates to CASSESGQLTEAFF.

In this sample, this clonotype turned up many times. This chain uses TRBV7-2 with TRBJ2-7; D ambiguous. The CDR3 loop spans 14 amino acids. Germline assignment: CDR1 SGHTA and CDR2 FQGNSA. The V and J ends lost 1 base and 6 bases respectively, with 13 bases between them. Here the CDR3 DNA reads TGTGCCAGCAGCTTAGATTGGGTATCTAGCGAGCAGTACTTC. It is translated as CASSLDWVSSEQYF.

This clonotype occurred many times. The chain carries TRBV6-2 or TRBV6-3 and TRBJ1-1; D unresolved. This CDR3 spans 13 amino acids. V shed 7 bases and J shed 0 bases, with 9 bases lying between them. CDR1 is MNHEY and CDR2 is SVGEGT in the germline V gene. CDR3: CASIGRMNTEAFF. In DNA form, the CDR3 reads TGTGCCAGCATTGGGCGGATGAACACTGAAGCTTTCTTT.

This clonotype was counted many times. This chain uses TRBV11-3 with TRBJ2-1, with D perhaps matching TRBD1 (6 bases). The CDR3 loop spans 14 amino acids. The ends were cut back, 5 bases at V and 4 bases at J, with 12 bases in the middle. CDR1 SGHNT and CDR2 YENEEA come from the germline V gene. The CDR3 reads CASSRARGYNEQFF. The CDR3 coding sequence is TGTGCCAGCAGCCGGGCTAGGGGGTACAATGAGCAGTTCTTC.

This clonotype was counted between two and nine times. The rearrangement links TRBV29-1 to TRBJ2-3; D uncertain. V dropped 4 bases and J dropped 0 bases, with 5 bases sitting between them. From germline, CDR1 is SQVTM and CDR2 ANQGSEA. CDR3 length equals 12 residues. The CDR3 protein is CSVVPSTDTQYF. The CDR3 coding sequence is TGCAGCGTTGTTCCAAGCACAGATACGCAGTATTTT.

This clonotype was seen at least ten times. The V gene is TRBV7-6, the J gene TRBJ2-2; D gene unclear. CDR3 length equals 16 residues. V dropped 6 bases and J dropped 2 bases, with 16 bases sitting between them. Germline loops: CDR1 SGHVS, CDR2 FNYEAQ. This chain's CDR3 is CASRSHDSLNTGELFF. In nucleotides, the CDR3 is TGTGCCAGCAGGTCTCATGATAGTCTTAACACCGGGGAGCTGTTTTTT.